This TCR beta chain originates from a study of a mutant IDH1 vaccine in newly diagnosed glioma. At the level of the study: First vaccine doses came 4-6 weeks after radiotherapy alone, or with temozolomide cycles.

Germline CDR1 GTSNPN, CDR2 SVGIG (reference sequence). With 4 bases removed from V and 3 bases from J, the gap between germline ends came to 13 bases. The CDR3 has 14 residues. Time point specified: week 47, end of study. Every single dose of the vaccine, 300 ug of mutant IDH1 20-mer peptide, came with topical imiquimod. Donors harbored newly found WHO grade 3 or 4 IDH1-mutant, ATRX-lost astrocytomas. Notes on this clone: As yet, its antigen is unknown.

Overall study results and limits: Changes to the top peripheral T cell clonotypes appeared unrelated to pseudoprogression.

Measured with immunoSEQ multiplex PCR; TCRdb has only the in-frame clones, and not every one. The sample includes tens of thousands of clones, 70% to 90% of them seen just once. The specimen was PBMCs, collected from a glioma patient whose treatment included an IDH1 peptide vaccine. The chain joins TRBV30 to TRBJ1-5; maybe TRBD1 (5 bases). The sequence derives from a man aged 35-49 years with glioma. In nucleotides, the CDR3 is TGTGCCTGGATCCCCCGGGGGTACAATCAGCCCCAGCATTTT. Translated: CAWIPRGYNQPQHF.